This passage covers 30 T cell receptor beta chains from one sample sequenced in a study of low-dose radiotherapy and immunotherapy resistance in tumors. Regarding time point: after trial treatment. The treatment: LDRT plus nivolumab, ipilimumab, low-dose cyclophosphamide and aspirin (RACIN trial). Primers used for first-strand cDNA, a TRAV- and TRBV-specific set, covered both alpha and beta chains. A roughly 20-cycle PCR with a constant-region primer and V-primer adapter amplified TCRs. MiXCR, run by TCRdb on the reads, gives a single entry per CDR3 protein. The sample yields some 100,000 distinct CDR3 sequences, 20% to 25% seen once. Source: PBMCs, taken after low-dose radiotherapy plus immunotherapy. The receptors shown here come from a female donor with ovarian cancer.

This clonotype has ten or more counts. CDR3 DNA: TGTGCCAGCAGCACAGGGGGCAATGGGGCCAACGTCCTGACTTTC. It specifies CASSTGGNGANVLTF. The genes are TRBV11-3 and TRBJ2-6, with 9 bases matching TRBD1. The CDR3 length is 15 residues. V lost 5 bases, J lost 3 bases, and 2 bases stayed unmatched. Germline CDR1 is SGHNT and CDR2 is YENEEA.

This clonotype was seen many times. The genes are TRBV19 and TRBJ2-2, with D perhaps matching TRBD1 or TRBD2 (5 bases each). Germline CDR1 reads LNHDA; CDR2 reads SQIVND (reference sequence). The V end was cut by 5 bases, the J end by 0 bases, with 13 bases between. This CDR3 is 16 amino acids long. The CDR3 region is CASSLGVGPNTGELFF. The CDR3 DNA is TGTGCCAGTAGTCTTGGGGTGGGACCGAACACCGGGGAGCTGTTTTTT.

The chain links TRBV24-1 to TRBJ2-1; 10 bases map to TRBD1. CDR3 length: 15 residues. Germline CDR1 reads KGHDR; CDR2 reads SFDVKD. V lost 5 bases and J lost 6; bases outside the gene matches: 6. This chain's CDR3 is CATSVRTGGPNEQFF. The CDR3 DNA reads TGTGCCACCAGTGTAAGGACAGGGGGACCCAATGAGCAGTTCTTC.

In its sample, this clonotype was seen a few times. This chain links TRBV4-1 with TRBJ2-4, with 9 bases fitting TRBD2. Unmatched junction bases numbered 10, after V lost 1 base and J lost 6 bases. The CDR3 extends over 17 amino acids. From germline, CDR1 is MGHRA and CDR2 YSYEKL. CDR3 loop: CASSQVGRREGRNIQYF. In DNA form, the CDR3 reads TGCGCCAGCAGCCAAGTCGGGCGGCGGGAGGGGAGAAACATTCAGTACTTC.

CDR3 in DNA: TGCGCCAGCAGCTTGGAACAGAACACTGAAGCTTTCTTT. It codes for CASSLEQNTEAFF. V gene TRBV5-1 combines with J gene TRBJ1-1; D call uncertain. The CDR3 extends over 13 amino acids. V lost 0 bases and J lost 1, with 4 bases in between. The germline CDR1 and CDR2 sequences are SGHRS and YFSETQ.

In its sample, this clonotype was seen many times. This chain uses TRBV28 with TRBJ2-5; D unresolved. Germline V gene data show CDR1 as MDHEN and CDR2 as SYDVKM. The CDR3 consists of 12 residues. V was trimmed by 6 bases and J by 1 base, leaving 6 bases between them. The CDR3 DNA reads as TGTGCCAGCAGCCCCCTCCAAGAGACCCAGTACTTC. It codes for CASSPLQETQYF.

This clonotype has at least ten counts. This sequence joins TRBV29-1 and TRBJ2-7; D might be TRBD1 or TRBD2, each matching 5 bases. V gave up 5 bases and J gave up 4 bases, with 18 bases separating them. CDR3 length: 14 residues. The germline CDR1 and CDR2 sequences are SQVTM and ANQGSEA. CDR3 in amino acids: CSVTTGTQLYEQYF. DNA for the CDR3: TGCAGCGTTACCACCGGGACGCAGCTTTACGAGCAGTACTTC.

A note on this clonotype: This may be a read error: a much more frequent sequence differs by one nucleotide. The gene calls are TRBV12-3 or TRBV12-4 and TRBJ2-7; D gene ambiguous. There are 14 residues in the CDR3. The V end was cut by 2 bases, the J end by 7 bases, with 15 bases between. The chain's CDR3 is CASSLSLGRTEQYF. Written as DNA, the CDR3 is TGTGCCAGCAGTTTATCCCTGGGCCGAACAGAGCAGTACTTC.

This clonotype came up many times. This chain links TRBV19 with TRBJ2-7, with D perhaps given as TRBD1 or TRBD2 (5 bases each). The CDR3 is 15 residues long. CDR1 LNHDA and CDR2 SQIVND come from the germline V gene (reference sequence). Trimming shortened V by 1 base and J by 5 bases, and 15 bases separated the two germline ends. CDR3 bases: TGTGCCAGTAGTATAGTCGGAGGCAGGGAGAACGAGCAGTACTTC. It encodes CASSIVGGRENEQYF.

This clonotype came up many times. This chain uses TRBV19 with TRBJ2-7; TRBD2 matches at 9 bases. This CDR3 is 14 amino acids long. Germline values: CDR1 LNHDA, CDR2 SQIVND (reference sequence). V was pared by 6 bases and J by 1 base, with 4 bases of the junction left unmatched. The CDR3: CASRPRGGSYEQYF. Written as DNA, the CDR3 is TGTGCCAGTAGACCGCGGGGGGGATCCTACGAGCAGTACTTC.

The rearrangement links TRBV6-2 or TRBV6-3 to TRBJ1-3; D gene uncertain. This CDR3 region has 14 residues. Trimming removed 2 bases at V and 0 bases at J, with 5 bases between. Germline assignment: CDR1 MNHEY and CDR2 SVGEGT. This CDR3 reads CASSYGVSGNTIYF. The CDR3 bases are TGTGCCAGCAGTTACGGAGTCTCTGGAAACACCATATATTTT.

This clonotype showed up just once. The V and J genes are TRBV7-2 and TRBJ1-3; the D gene is possibly TRBD1 (6 bases). CDR1 and CDR2 from the germline V gene are SGHTA and FQGNSA. The CDR3 is made up of 13 amino acids. Deletions cut 6 bases from V and 11 bases from J, with 17 bases between. The CDR3 spells CASRRGGLDSIYF. The CDR3 DNA reads as TGTGCCAGCAGACGCGGGGGGCTTGACTCCATATATTTT.

The V gene is TRBV7-2, the J gene TRBJ2-2, with D perhaps TRBD2 (6 bases). The V gene lost 5 bases and the J gene lost 6 bases, with 10 bases spanning the gap. This CDR3 has 13 residues. Germline CDR1 reads SGHTA; CDR2 reads FQGNSA. The CDR3: CASSNWGAGELFF. DNA of the CDR3: TGTGCCAGCAGCAATTGGGGGGCCGGGGAGCTGTTTTTT.

This clonotype showed up many times. The chain carries TRBV7-8 and TRBJ2-1, with a possible D match to TRBD2 (7 bases). The CDR3 has 14 amino acids. Germline values: CDR1 SGHVS, CDR2 FQNEAQ. V gave up 7 bases and J gave up 2 bases, with 12 bases separating them. This CDR3 reads CASKSGGPYNEQFF. For the CDR3, the DNA is TGTGCCAGCAAGTCGGGGGGCCCCTACAATGAGCAGTTCTTC. Looking up the rest from reference TRBV7-8 and TRBJ2-1 gives the full variable domain: GAGVSQSPRYKVAKRGQDVALRCDPISGHVSLFWYQQALGQGPEFLTYFQNEAQLDKSGLPSDRFFAERPEGSVSTLKIQRTQQEDSAVYLCASKSGGPYNEQFFGPGTRLTVL.

This clonotype was seen ten or more times. The chain uses TRBV7-2 and TRBJ1-4; D uncertain. V was shortened by 7 bases and J by 8 bases, with 17 bases between the two germline ends. This CDR3 contains 14 residues. CDR1 is SGHTA and CDR2 is FQGNSA in the germline V gene. The CDR3, as DNA: TGTGCCAGCACCCAGCCGGGATTGGGCGAAAAACTGTTTTTT. It encodes CASTQPGLGEKLFF.

This chain links TRBV19 with TRBJ1-1; TRBD1 matches 8 bases. Germline assignment: CDR1 LNHDA and CDR2 SQIVND (reference sequence). CDR3 size: 15 residues. V was pared by 8 bases and J by 0 bases, with 8 bases of the junction left unmatched. The CDR3 protein is CASRAGTGLNTEAFF. The CDR3 DNA reads as TGTGCCAGTCGGGCCGGGACAGGATTGAACACTGAAGCTTTCTTT.

At least ten counts were recorded for this clonotype. The J gene is TRBJ2-1, the V gene TRBV5-4; 9 bases align to TRBD1. Germline CDR1 reads SGHNT; CDR2 reads YYREEE (reference sequence). J was trimmed by 5 bases and V by 5 bases; bases with no gene match: 17. The CDR3 totals 18 residues. The CDR3 bases are TGTGCCAGCAGATCCGGGACAGGGAGGCTAGCAAGTAACAATGAGCAGTTCTTC. This gives the protein CASRSGTGRLASNNEQFF.

This clonotype was seen repeatedly, ten times or more. The chain couples TRBV30 to TRBJ2-7; D is unclear. V lost 4 bases and J 3 bases, leaving 19 bases between the germline ends. The germline V gene has CDR1 GTSNPN and CDR2 SVGIG (reference sequence). This CDR3 is 15 amino acids long. CDR3 loop: CAWTRHLIGDYEQYF. In DNA form, the CDR3 reads TGTGCCTGGACCCGCCACTTAATCGGAGACTACGAGCAGTACTTC.

This clonotype was detected ten times or more. The CDR3 here is CASSAPAQREQYF. CDR3 DNA sequence: TGTGCCAGCAGTGCTCCCGCCCAGCGCGAGCAGTACTTC. This chain joins TRBV28 and TRBJ2-7; D is unresolved. The germline CDR1 and CDR2 sequences are MDHEN and SYDVKM. Trimming stripped 5 bases from V and 6 bases from J, with 14 bases between. The CDR3 extends over 13 amino acids.

This clonotype was seen ten or more times. This sequence joins TRBV20-1 and TRBJ1-2; TRBD1 agrees at 8 bases. Germline values: CDR1 DFQATT, CDR2 SNEGSKA (reference sequence). The CDR3 has 13 amino acids. Trimming removed 3 bases from V and 3 bases from J; junction bases left unmatched: 3. CDR3 sequence reads: CSARPGGDYGYTF. DNA of the CDR3: TGCAGTGCTAGGCCAGGGGGCGACTATGGCTACACCTTC.

This sequence joins TRBV3-1 and TRBJ2-7; D remains ambiguous. Trimming left V 0 bases short and J 3 bases short, with 9 bases between. Germline V CDR1 and CDR2: LGHDT, YNNKEL (reference sequence). The CDR3 sequence is 14 residues long. This CDR3 reads CASSQDTGSYEQYF. The DNA for the CDR3 is TGTGCCAGCAGCCAAGATACGGGCAGCTACGAGCAGTACTTC.

This clonotype was observed many times. This rearrangement joins TRBV28 to TRBJ1-5; the D gene is possibly TRBD1 (6 bases). Germline assignment: CDR1 MDHEN and CDR2 SYDVKM. This CDR3 has 14 residues. V lost 5 bases and J 2 bases, leaving 10 bases between the germline ends. The CDR3 loop is CASSPPGGNQPQHF. DNA for the CDR3: TGTGCCAGCAGTCCCCCAGGGGGCAATCAGCCCCAGCATTTT.

This clonotype was seen repeatedly, ten times or more. This chain links TRBV18 with TRBJ1-4; 9 bases are a match to TRBD1. The junction had 10 bases not matched to a gene; V was cut back by 3 bases and J by 5 bases. The CDR3 runs to 17 residues. The germline gives CDR1 KGHSH, CDR2 LQKENI. The DNA for the CDR3 is TGTGCCAGCTCACCCTCCCTTACAGGGGGCGTGAATGAAAAACTGTTTTTT. Amino acids: CASSPSLTGGVNEKLFF. Full variable domain (outside the CDR3, taken from reference TRBV18 and TRBJ1-4): NAGVMQNPRHLVRRRGQEARLRCSPMKGHSHVYWYRQLPEEGLKFMVYLQKENIIDESGMPKERFSAEFPKEGPSILRIQQVVRGDSAAYFCASSPSLTGGVNEKLFFGSGTQLSVL.

This clonotype was counted at least ten times. V gene TRBV28 combines with J gene TRBJ2-4; D unclear. The CDR3 extends over 12 amino acids. Germline-derived CDR1 and CDR2 are MDHEN and SYDVKM. V was cut by 4 bases and J by 6 bases, with 7 bases left in between. Here the CDR3 DNA reads TGTGCCAGCAGTTCCCTAGGAAACATTCAGTACTTC. This translates into CASSSLGNIQYF.

This rearrangement joins TRBV19 to TRBJ1-1; 9 bases agree with TRBD1. This CDR3 contains 16 residues. The J segment lost 4 bases and the V segment lost 5 bases, leaving 11 bases of the junction unmatched. The germline V gene has CDR1 LNHDA and CDR2 SQIVND (reference sequence). CDR3 DNA sequence: TGTGCCAGTAGTTCGAGGACAGGGGTTTTCGGCACTGAAGCTTTCTTT. Protein product: CASSSRTGVFGTEAFF.

This clonotype showed up just a few times. V is TRBV30 and J is TRBJ2-1; unclear D gene. The CDR3 totals 12 residues. Trimming took 0 bases from V and 15 from J, leaving 15 bases between them. Germline V lookup: CDR1 GTSNPN, CDR2 SVGIG (reference sequence). In DNA form, the CDR3 reads TGTGCCTGGAGTGTAAGCAAATCTTCGCTGTTCTTC. As protein: CAWSVSKSSLFF.

This clonotype was detected ten times or more. The rearrangement joins TRBV6-2 or TRBV6-3 to TRBJ2-3; D unresolved. CDR3 length equals 15 residues. Deletions cut 3 bases from V and 2 bases from J, with 12 bases between. Germline CDR1 MNHEY, CDR2 SVGEGT. The CDR3 reads CASSYLGPPTDTQYF. The DNA of the CDR3 is TGTGCCAGCAGTTATTTAGGACCCCCCACAGATACGCAGTATTTT.

The chain links TRBV4-3 to TRBJ1-1; 7 bases align to TRBD1. Unmatched junction bases numbered 4, after V lost 0 bases and J lost 6 bases. The CDR3 loop spans 14 amino acids. Germline assignment: CDR1 LGHNA and CDR2 YSLEER. CDR3 nucleotides: TGCGCCAGCAGCCAAGAACAGGGGAGCGCTGAAGCTTTCTTT. Its translation: CASSQEQGSAEAFF.

This clonotype was observed many times. V is TRBV6-5 and J is TRBJ1-5, with D perhaps matching TRBD1 (6 bases). Germline CDR1 is MNHEY and CDR2 is SVGAGI. The CDR3 spans 14 residues. Trimming took off 6 bases at V and 7 bases at J, with 16 bases between the two ends. CDR3 coding DNA: TGTGCCAGCAGACGAGGGGTAGGGGGGCAGCCCCAGCATTTT. Protein sequence: CASRRGVGGQPQHF.

At least ten counts were recorded for this clonotype. The genes are TRBV11-2 and TRBJ2-3; 9 bases are shared with TRBD2. J lost 2 bases, V lost 3 bases, and 3 bases had no gene match. The CDR3 contains 15 residues. Germline-derived CDR1 and CDR2 are SGHAT and FQNNGV. This chain's CDR3 is CASSLEREVTDTQYF. The DNA for the CDR3 is TGTGCCAGCAGCTTGGAGCGGGAGGTCACAGATACGCAGTATTTT.